One T cell receptor beta chain is described in this entry. A read error may account for a junction end that differs from germline. From approximately 490 ng total RNA, TCR beta cDNA was generated with a primer in the constant region. The TCR beta library was amplified through three nested multiplex PCR rounds in a modified ARM-PCR procedure. Two initial PCR rounds of 10 to 11 cycles each paired TRBV1-TRBV30 forward primers with a C-beta reverse primer. TCRdb ran MiXCR on the multiplex PCR reads and lists one entry per CDR3 protein. This table holds about 330,000 distinct CDR3 sequences, around 60% found once. The CDR3 length is 16 residues. Germline-derived CDR1 and CDR2 are SGHAT and FQNNGV. These data belong to a study of tumor-infiltrating lymphocytes in primary liver carcinoma. Out of unsorted whole blood came the blood RNA, and germline DNA was extracted as well.

The specimen sequenced was peripheral blood. This sequence was found in a man aged 35 to 55 with primary liver carcinoma and hepatitis B virus infection. This chain joins TRBV11-2 and TRBJ2-5; D perhaps matches TRBD2 (6 bases). CDR3 nucleotide sequence: TGTGTCAGCAGCCCCTCTGGCGGGGCTGGCCAAGAGACCCAATACTTC. It specifies CVSSPSGGAGQETQYF.